The clone carrying this T cell receptor beta chain was recorded a few times. What it recognizes is unknown. This sample stems from a study of blood T cells in healthy people across ages. Study-level results: Higher naive T cell percentage went strongly together with higher TCR beta diversity. Diversity was estimated from one million T cells, and these estimates were considered underestimates.

Russia was home to the donors, healthy Caucasian individuals aged roughly 6 to 90. Trimming shortened V by 0 bases and J by 9 bases, and 8 bases separated the two germline ends. Germline lookup yields CDR1 LGHDT and CDR2 YNNKEL (reference sequence). The CDR3 spans 13 residues. PCR was performed a second time for roughly 7 to 12 cycles using a sample-barcoded 5' primer and a J-beta primer mix. Through a template-switch adaptor with 12 random nucleotides, each cDNA molecule received a tag. TCRdb reanalysed the 5' RACE reads using MiXCR and keeps one entry per CDR3 protein. This table holds roughly 700,000 distinct CDR3 sequences, about 30% found once.

Sequenced material: blood. The gene calls are TRBV3-1 and TRBJ2-2; D gene uncertain. The receptor was isolated from a woman older than 75 in good health. CDR3 DNA sequence: TGTGCCAGCAGCCAAGATCTTGAAAGGGAGCTGTTTTTT. This sequence encodes CASSQDLERELFF.